This is a list of T cell receptor beta chains from one sample in a study of PD-L1 blockade in urothelial cancer. The repertoire was sequenced with immunoSEQ multiplex PCR; TCRdb's copy has only in-frame clones and lacks some. This sample yields 45,000 to 60,000 clones, of which approximately 85% are seen a single time; approximately 1.7% belongs to the top ten. The specimen was PBMCs, collected around atezolizumab (anti-PD-L1) treatment. The source is a man over 45 with urothelial cancer. Both conserved end residues are part of each CDR3. The D gene is left open where the match is weak. Clone size appears in some rows only: once, few, many, or a class for an expanded clone.

v_gene,d_gene,j_gene,abundance,CDR3nt,CDR3aa
TRBV2,-,TRBJ2-7,-,TGTGCCAGCAGTGCGGACAAATTCGAGCAGTACTTC,CASSADKFEQYF
TRBV27,-,TRBJ2-3,-,TGTGCCAGCAGTTGGAGGTCGCCGGGCAGAAACACAGATACGCAGTATTTT,CASSWRSPGRNTDTQYF
TRBV29-1,TRBD2,TRBJ2-7,-,TGCAGCGTGAGGATGGGACTAGCGACGAACGAGCAGTACTTC,CSVRMGLATNEQYF
TRBV28,-,TRBJ2-1,-,TGTGCCAGCACTACGCTGCCGTTTAATGAGCAGTTCTTC,CASTTLPFNEQFF
TRBV19,-,TRBJ1-5,-,TGTGCCAGTAGTATGGGGGGGCTGAGCAATCAGCCCCAGCATTTT,CASSMGGLSNQPQHF
TRBV6-6,-,TRBJ2-5,-,TGTGCCAGCAGTTCCTCCGGGGGCCAAGAGACCCAGTACTTC,CASSSSGGQETQYF
TRBV9,-,TRBJ2-3,-,TGTGCCAGCAGCGTACGGGGAACCACAGATACGCAGTATTTT,CASSVRGTTDTQYF
TRBV30,-,TRBJ1-2,-,TGTGCCTGGATCCCGCGGGTTCCTTATGGCTACACCTTC,CAWIPRVPYGYTF
TRBV11-2,-,TRBJ1-1,-,TGTGCCAGCAGCTTAGATGGGGGGGCCAACACTGAAGCTTTCTTT,CASSLDGGANTEAFF
TRBV6-1,-,TRBJ1-5,-,TGTGCCAGCAGTGAAGCCCTTACAGGGAATCAGCCCCAGCATTTT,CASSEALTGNQPQHF
TRBV27,TRBD1,TRBJ1-4,-,TGTGCCAGCACACAGGGGGTACTTGCAACTAATGAAAAACTGTTTTTT,CASTQGVLATNEKLFF
TRBV7-2,-,TRBJ1-6,-,TGTGCCAGCAGCATACGGGGAGGGGTGGGGGGCTATAATTCACCCCTCCACTTT,CASSIRGGVGGYNSPLHF
TRBV28,TRBD2,TRBJ2-6,-,TGTGCCAGCAGTTTATCGGGGGGGTCTGGGGCCAACGTCCTGACTTTC,CASSLSGGSGANVLTF
TRBV28,-,TRBJ1-5,-,TGTGCCAGCACTCCCTGGTCGGGTATAGGGCATTTT,CASTPWSGIGHF
TRBV5-1,TRBD1,TRBJ2-5,-,TGCGCCAGCGCCCGGGACAGGGGGGGGTCACAAGAGACCCAGTACTTC,CASARDRGGSQETQYF
TRBV7-3,-,TRBJ1-1,-,TGTGCCAGCAGCCTATCGCCTAGTCCCTCCTCTGAAGCTTTCTTT,CASSLSPSPSSEAFF
TRBV6-4,-,TRBJ1-1,-,TGTGCCAGCAGGGAGGATGACAGGAAGAACACTGAAGCTTTCTTT,CASREDDRKNTEAFF
TRBV7-2,TRBD1,TRBJ1-1,-,TGTGCCAGCAGCTTAGAGGAGGGGGCTGCTTTCTTT,CASSLEEGAAFF
TRBV5-1,-,TRBJ2-5,-,TGCGCCAGCAGCTTCCACAGGGAGGGGGAGACCCAGTACTTC,CASSFHREGETQYF
TRBV28,TRBD1,TRBJ2-1,-,TGTGCCAGCAGTTTGGCCACGGGACAGGGGGGTAATGAGCAGTTCTTC,CASSLATGQGGNEQFF
TRBV6-5,-,TRBJ2-3,-,TGTGCCAGCAGCCACGGAGATACGCAGTATTTT,CASSHGDTQYF
TRBV5-6,TRBD1,TRBJ1-2,-,TGTGCCAGCAGCTCCGGACAGGGTTTCTATGGCTACACCTTC,CASSSGQGFYGYTF
TRBV15,-,TRBJ2-5,-,TGTGCCACCAGCATCGGGGTTCAAGAGACCCAGTACTTC,CATSIGVQETQYF
TRBV4-1,-,TRBJ1-2,-,TGCGCCAGCAGCCTTCCGGACAGCCCCTATGGCTACACCTTC,CASSLPDSPYGYTF
TRBV5-5,TRBD1,TRBJ2-2,-,TGTGCCAGCAGGGCAGGACAGGGGGTAAACACCGGGGAGCTGTTTTTT,CASRAGQGVNTGELFF
TRBV6-1,TRBD1,TRBJ2-7,-,TGTGCCAGCAGGACCGGGACAGGGGCCTCCGAGCAGTACTTC,CASRTGTGASEQYF
TRBV9,TRBD2,TRBJ2-1,once,TGTGCCAGCAGCGCTCGCCGGGTAGCGGGAGGCGATGAGCAGTTCTTC,CASSARRVAGGDEQFF
TRBV7-9,TRBD2,TRBJ2-1,-,TGTGCCAGCAGCCTAGCGGGAGGGACACCTAATGAGCAGTTCTTC,CASSLAGGTPNEQFF
TRBV9,-,TRBJ1-3,-,TGTGCCAGCAGCGACAGGGTCGGAAACACCATATATTTT,CASSDRVGNTIYF
TRBV10-3,TRBD1,TRBJ2-5,-,TGTGCCATCAGTCCCACGGGACAGGGTGAAGAGACCCAGTACTTC,CAISPTGQGEETQYF
TRBV5-1,TRBD1,TRBJ1-6,-,TGCGCCAGCAGCGGATACTCACAGGGGCTTAATTCACCCCTCCACTTT,CASSGYSQGLNSPLHF
TRBV7-2,TRBD1,TRBJ2-1,-,TGTGCCAGCAGCTTAGGGCGACAGGGTGAGCAGTTCTTC,CASSLGRQGEQFF
TRBV29-1,-,TRBJ2-5,-,TGCAGCGTTGAAGCGTCGGGGAAGACCCAGTACTTC,CSVEASGKTQYF
TRBV10-3,-,TRBJ1-5,-,TGTGCCATCTCGGGGGACAATCAGCCCCAGCATTTT,CAISGDNQPQHF
TRBV5-1,TRBD1,TRBJ1-1,-,TGCGCCAGCAGCCGACAGGGCGGGGATACTGAAGCTTTCTTT,CASSRQGGDTEAFF
TRBV5-1,-,TRBJ1-4,-,TGCGCCAGCAGCCTCCGGGGGGGGGCAACTAATGAAAAACTGTTTTTT,CASSLRGGATNEKLFF
TRBV7-2,TRBD2,TRBJ2-1,-,TGTGCCAGCAGCTTGGTAGCGGGAGGACGCTACAATGAGCAGTTCTTC,CASSLVAGGRYNEQFF
TRBV7-2,TRBD1,TRBJ1-2,-,TGTGCCAGCAGCCAAAACAGGGGCTACGGCTACACCTTC,CASSQNRGYGYTF
TRBV6-6,TRBD2,TRBJ2-7,-,TGTGCCAGCAGCATAACTAGCGGGAGAGGCTACGAGCAGTACTTC,CASSITSGRGYEQYF
TRBV5-1,-,TRBJ1-2,-,TGCGCCAGCAGCTTGGTGGAGAACTATGGCTACACCTTC,CASSLVENYGYTF
TRBV7-6,-,TRBJ2-5,-,TGTGCCAGCAGCCGGGGGTCCACTAGTCAAGGGACCCAGTACTTC,CASSRGSTSQGTQYF
TRBV15,-,TRBJ2-2,-,TGTGCCACCAGCAGAGATAGAGGTCTTCCGAACACCGGGGAGCTGTTTTTT,CATSRDRGLPNTGELFF
TRBV6-4,-,TRBJ2-3,once,TGTGCCAGCAGCCGACAGGACGGCACAGATACGCAGTATTTT,CASSRQDGTDTQYF
TRBV6-4,TRBD1,TRBJ1-4,-,TGTGCCAGCAGTGTGGCAGGGGGCGAAAAACTGTTTTTT,CASSVAGGEKLFF
TRBV28,TRBD1,TRBJ2-6,-,TGTGCCAGCAGTTTGGCCGGGACAGGGGGCTCGGGGGCCAACGTCCTGACTTTC,CASSLAGTGGSGANVLTF
TRBV5-4,TRBD2,TRBJ2-1,-,TGTGCCAGCAGCCCTCTGACTAGCGGGGCCTACAATGAGCAGTTCTTC,CASSPLTSGAYNEQFF